The 27 T cell receptor beta chains in this list originate from one sample, sequenced in a study of T cells in Graves' hyperthyroidism and ophthalmopathy. Researchers took RNA transcripts and amplified the TCR beta CDR3 regions from them. TCR CDR3 regions were first amplified by RT-PCR with HTBI primers. TCRdb re-derived calls from the multiplex PCR reads in MiXCR, one entry per CDR3 protein. The repertoire holds roughly 290,000 distinct CDR3 sequences, approximately 14% seen once, with 7% to 9.5% in the top ten. Sequencing used blood. The receptors derive from a woman in her thirties or forties with Graves' hyperthyroidism.

This clonotype was observed many times. CDR3 nucleotides: TGTGCCATCAGTGAGGGGCGAATGGGAAAGACCCAGTACTTC. This encodes CAISEGRMGKTQYF. The chain links TRBV10-3 to TRBJ2-5; no clear D. The germline gives CDR1 ENHRY, CDR2 SYGVKD. The CDR3 covers 14 residues. V gave up 2 bases and J gave up 6 bases, with 13 bases separating them.

Concerning this clonotype: Given a much more abundant clone one base away, this may be a read error. The chain recombines TRBV11-3 with TRBJ2-1, with 12 bases that match TRBD2. The CDR3 length is 14 residues. Germline CDR1 and CDR2: SGHNT and YENEEA. The CDR3 protein is CANSASGRDNEQFF. The CDR3 nucleotides read TGTGCCAACAGCGCTAGCGGGAGGGACAATGAGCAGTTCTTC.

This clonotype has only a few counts. The V and J genes are TRBV6-1 and TRBJ2-2; D possibly corresponds to TRBD2 (6 bases). V was trimmed by 5 bases and J by 2 bases, leaving 12 bases between them. The length of the CDR3 is 15 residues. Germline V gives CDR1 MNHNS, CDR2 SASEGT. The CDR3 spells CASSPGLYNTGELFF. CDR3 in DNA: TGTGCCAGCAGTCCGGGACTCTATAACACCGGGGAGCTGTTTTTT.

At least ten counts were recorded for this clonotype. The rearrangement joins TRBV7-2 to TRBJ2-7; D remains ambiguous. This CDR3 contains 13 residues. Germline V lookup: CDR1 SGHTA, CDR2 FQGNSA. The V end was cut by 5 bases, the J end by 6 bases, with 14 bases between. The CDR3 DNA follows: TGTGCCAGCAGCCCAGGAAAGGGTCTCGAGCAGTACTTC. It yields the protein CASSPGKGLEQYF.

Many counts were recorded for this clonotype. This chain uses TRBV6-1 with TRBJ1-2; TRBD1 agrees at 8 bases. After removal of 5 bases from V and 6 bases from J, the junction contained 8 bases not matched to a gene. The germline CDR1 and CDR2 sequences are MNHNS and SASEGT. The CDR3 has 14 amino acids. The CDR3 is CASSWTGYRDGYTF. The CDR3 DNA sequence: TGTGCCAGCAGTTGGACAGGGTACAGGGATGGCTACACCTTC.

About this clonotype: This may stem from a read error, because a much larger clone lies one nucleotide away. The genes are TRBV7-2 and TRBJ2-4; D might be TRBD2 (6 bases). Germline V lookup: CDR1 SGHTA, CDR2 FQGNSA. This CDR3 comprises 14 residues. With 2 bases removed from V and 9 bases from J, the gap between germline ends came to 14 bases. DNA of the CDR3: TGTGCCAGCAGCTTATCGGAGGGTAGCGGCATTCAGTACTTC. The encoded protein is CASSLSEGSGIQYF.

This clonotype was counted at least ten times. The chain is built from TRBV29-1 and TRBJ2-7; a weak D match, TRBD1 (6 bases). Germline V gives CDR1 SQVTM, CDR2 ANQGSEA. Trimming stripped 1 base from V and 2 bases from J, with 12 bases between. The CDR3 has 14 amino acids. The CDR3 DNA reads as TGCAGCGTTGAAGGACAGGATCAACCCTACGAGCAGTACTTC. It codes for CSVEGQDQPYEQYF.

This clonotype was found many times. The V and J genes are TRBV6-1 and TRBJ2-5, with 7 bases identical to TRBD1. The V and J ends lost 6 bases and 5 bases, in that order; junction bases with no gene match: 12. Germline V CDR1 and CDR2: MNHNS, SASEGT. The CDR3 extends over 15 amino acids. CDR3 nucleotides: TGTGCCAGCAGAAACCGACAGGGTTCGAGGGAGACCCAGTACTTC. It yields the protein CASRNRQGSRETQYF.

This clonotype was observed many times. The gene calls are TRBV12-3 or TRBV12-4 and TRBJ1-1; D is uncertain. CDR3 size: 12 residues. Between the trimmed V and J ends, which lost 4 bases and 5 bases, there was a span of 8 bases. The CDR3 region has the DNA TGTGCCAGCAGTTCTTCCATGACTGAAGCTTTCTTT. As protein: CASSSSMTEAFF.

This clonotype was found many times. The V call is TRBV19, the J call TRBJ1-5, with a possible D match to TRBD1 (6 bases). CDR3 size: 14 residues. V was clipped by 5 bases and J by 6 bases, with 14 bases between them. From germline, CDR1 is LNHDA and CDR2 SQIVND (reference sequence). This CDR3 is CASSRRGERQPQHF. CDR3 bases: TGTGCCAGTAGTCGTAGGGGGGAACGTCAGCCCCAGCATTTT.

V usage is TRBV15 and J usage is TRBJ1-1; tentative D call: TRBD1 (6 bases). Between the trimmed V and J ends, which lost 5 bases and 0 bases, there was a span of 10 bases. This CDR3 contains 14 residues. CDR1 LNHNV and CDR2 YYDKDF come from the germline V gene (reference sequence). The CDR3 protein is CATSDRSMNTEAFF. The CDR3 bases are TGTGCCACCAGCGACAGGTCTATGAACACTGAAGCTTTCTTT.

The chain recombines TRBV4-2 with TRBJ2-2; D might be TRBD1 (6 bases). The CDR3 sequence is 16 residues long. The V end lost 3 bases, the J end lost 3 bases, and 14 bases lay between the germline ends. Germline V gives CDR1 LGHNA, CDR2 YNFKEQ. Here the CDR3 DNA reads TGTGCCAGCAGCCAGGAAACAGGGAGATACACCGGGGAGCTGTTTTTT. It codes for CASSQETGRYTGELFF.

The rearrangement joins TRBV7-9 to TRBJ1-4; 8 nucleotides agree with TRBD1. V gave up 5 bases and J gave up 7 bases; unmatched junction bases: 6. Germline assignment: CDR1 SEHNR and CDR2 FQNEAQ (reference sequence). This CDR3 has 14 amino acids. The DNA of the CDR3 is TGTGCCAGCAGCCCGACAGGGGTTCGTGAAAAACTGTTTTTT. As protein: CASSPTGVREKLFF.

The chain links TRBV14 to TRBJ2-1; D is unresolved. CDR1 and CDR2 (germline): SGHDN, FVKESK. The V and J ends lost 3 bases and 9 bases respectively, with 9 bases between them. This CDR3 comprises 12 residues. CDR3 DNA: TGTGCCAGCAGCCACGTCGGCGGTGAGCAGTTCTTC. Its protein is CASSHVGGEQFF.

At least ten counts were recorded for this clonotype. The chain joins TRBV27 to TRBJ1-2; TRBD1 matches at 8 bases. V trimming: 5 bases; J trimming: 5 bases; junction bases outside the gene matches: 7. The V gene's germline CDR1 is MNHEY and CDR2 SMNVEV (reference sequence). The length of the CDR3 is 14 residues. The CDR3 DNA reads as TGTGCCAGCAGTAGTCGTGGGACAGGTTATGGCTACACCTTC. Amino acid sequence: CASSSRGTGYGYTF.

This clonotype was observed many times. J is TRBJ1-1 and V is TRBV12-3 or TRBV12-4; D not resolved. The CDR3 length is 15 residues. V was cut by 7 bases and J by 5 bases, with 20 bases left in between. The CDR3 loop is CASNASPGIQTEAFF. DNA of the CDR3: TGTGCCAGCAACGCCTCTCCGGGGATACAAACTGAAGCTTTCTTT.

At least ten counts were recorded for this clonotype. V and J are TRBV2 and TRBJ2-1; 9 bases fit TRBD1. The CDR3 contains 14 residues. The germline V gene encodes CDR1 SNHLY and CDR2 FYNNEI. The V gene end was trimmed by 11 bases and the J gene end by 7 bases; junction bases not matched to a gene: 12. The CDR3 nucleotides are TGTGCCGCGGAACCGGGACAGGGCAAAAATGAGCAGTTCTTC. Translating gives CAAEPGQGKNEQFF.

This clonotype has at least ten counts. The rearrangement uses TRBV19 and TRBJ1-1, with 7 bases that match TRBD1. Trimming took 6 bases from V and 9 from J; bases not matched to a gene: 7. This CDR3 has 12 residues. Germline CDR1 and CDR2: LNHDA and SQIVND (reference sequence). CDR3 DNA sequence: TGTGCCAGTAGCCACACAGGGGAAAAAGCTTTCTTT. The encoded protein is CASSHTGEKAFF.

Ten or more counts support this clonotype. The gene calls are TRBV30 and TRBJ2-7; possibly TRBD2 for D (6 bases). Germline-derived CDR1 and CDR2 are GTSNPN and SVGIG (reference sequence). CDR3 length: 13 amino acids. Trimming pared 2 bases from V and 4 bases from J, leaving 12 bases between. CDR3 sequence (DNA): TGTGCCTGGAGTCAGGGACTGGGGTACGAGCAGTACTTC. Its protein product is CAWSQGLGYEQYF.

In this sample, this clonotype turned up many times. The genes are TRBV7-9 and TRBJ2-1; D remains ambiguous. CDR1 is SEHNR, CDR2 FQNEAQ, per germline (reference sequence). Trimming took 4 bases from V and 0 from J, leaving 10 bases between them. The CDR3 has 15 residues. The CDR3 region has the DNA TGTGCCAGCAGCTCCCTAGAGGACTCCTACAATGAGCAGTTCTTC. It is translated as CASSSLEDSYNEQFF.

This clonotype was counted a few times. This may be a read error, as it is one base from a much larger clone. V usage is TRBV6-1 and J usage is TRBJ2-5, with D possibly TRBD2 on 7 matching bases. CDR3 length: 12 residues. CDR1 is MNHNS, CDR2 SASEGT, per germline. CDR3 sequence: CAGRGGTVSQYF. The CDR3 nucleotides read TGTGCCGGCAGGGGAGGGACGGTTTCCCAGTACTTC.

Ten or more counts support this clonotype. The gene calls are TRBV28 and TRBJ2-7, with D perhaps TRBD2 (6 bases). Trimming removed 6 bases from V and 0 bases from J, with 15 bases in between. CDR3 length equals 15 residues. CDR1 MDHEN and CDR2 SYDVKM come from the germline V gene. This chain's CDR3 is CASRVGSASSYEQYF. The CDR3 DNA reads TGTGCCAGCAGGGTCGGGAGCGCGAGCTCCTACGAGCAGTACTTC.

Ten or more counts support this clonotype. This rearrangement joins TRBV11-2 to TRBJ2-7; perhaps D is TRBD1 or TRBD2 (6 bases each). The CDR3 length is 14 residues. With 5 bases removed from V and 3 bases from J, the gap between germline ends came to 14 bases. Per germline, CDR1 SGHAT and CDR2 FQNNGV. The CDR3 DNA reads TGTGCCAGCAGCCCCTCGGGGGCCCTCTACGAGCAGTACTTC. Protein product: CASSPSGALYEQYF.

The chain carries TRBV28 and TRBJ1-6, with TRBD1 identical over 7 bases. The germline V gene encodes CDR1 MDHEN and CDR2 SYDVKM. V shed 7 bases and J 7 bases; nucleotides not matched to a gene: 16. This CDR3 comprises 17 residues. The CDR3 spells CASILLTGRSGNSPLHF. The CDR3 region has the DNA TGTGCCAGCATTCTACTGACAGGGCGCTCAGGGAATTCACCCCTCCACTTT.

This clonotype was counted between two and nine times. The chain has TRBV28 and TRBJ2-3; the D is unclear. The CDR3 is 14 amino acids. Looked up from germline, CDR1 is MDHEN and CDR2 is SYDVKM. The V end was cut by 5 bases, the J end by 6 bases, with 15 bases between. CDR3 nucleotides: TGTGCCAGCAGTCCCCCGAGCTTCGCCGATACGCAGTATTTT. It translates to CASSPPSFADTQYF.

The CDR3 DNA reads as TGTGCCAGCAGCCCAAGGCTAGCGGGGCTTTTACACAATACGCAGTATTTT. This gives the protein CASSPRLAGLLHNTQYF. The V call is TRBV28, the J call TRBJ2-3, with 9 bases that match TRBD2. CDR3 size: 17 residues. Germline values: CDR1 MDHEN, CDR2 SYDVKM. Trimming at V came to 6 bases and at J to 7 bases, leaving 17 bases not matched to a gene.

This clonotype was observed a few times. This chain joins TRBV6-1 and TRBJ2-6, with no clear D. Germline values: CDR1 MNHNS, CDR2 SASEGT. The CDR3 is 14 residues long. The ends were cut back, 10 bases at V and 4 bases at J, with 14 bases in the middle. DNA of the CDR3: TGTGCCATTGGAGAATTCTCCGGGGCCAACGTCCTGACTTTC. Its translation is CAIGEFSGANVLTF.